Each of the 9 T cell receptor beta chains below was sequenced from the same sample in a study of T-cell memory formation after mild COVID-19. TCRdb independently ran MiXCR on the 5' RACE reads; one entry per CDR3 protein. The table lists almost 350,000 distinct CDR3 sequences, 20% to 25% of them singletons, with around 20% in the top ten. The sample was PBMCs or a T cell subset sorted from them (not recorded which). The source of these receptors is a man aged 18 to 30 who had mild COVID-19 (a few samples of this study predate the infection). Cell type and time point are not known.

This clonotype was detected a few times. This chain connects TRBV20-1 to TRBJ2-7, with TRBD1 matching over 9 bases. V dropped 6 bases and J dropped 2; count of bases not matched to a gene: 11. The germline V gene has CDR1 DFQATT and CDR2 SNEGSKA (reference sequence). This CDR3 has 15 residues. CDR3 DNA: TGCAGTGCCGAGCCCGGGGGGACAGGGACCTACGAGCAGTACTTC. Residues: CSAEPGGTGTYEQYF.

The chain recombines TRBV20-1 with TRBJ1-5, with TRBD1 matching 7 bases. CDR3 length equals 14 residues. CDR1 and CDR2 (germline): DFQATT, SNEGSKA (reference sequence). J lost 0 bases, V lost 6 bases, and 5 bases had no gene match. As DNA, the CDR3 is TGCAGTGCGCCCACAGGGGATAGCAATCAGCCCCAGCATTTT. Its translation is CSAPTGDSNQPQHF.

This clonotype was seen more than once but under ten times. The gene calls are TRBV6-6 and TRBJ2-5, with 9 bases that match TRBD2. This CDR3 has 19 residues. The germline V gene has CDR1 MNHNY and CDR2 SVGAGI (reference sequence). With 2 bases clipped from V and 4 bases from J, the junction kept 17 bases outside the gene matches. Here the CDR3 DNA reads TGTGCCAGCAGTTACCTCGGGGTCTTGGTAGCGGGGGTAATAGAGACCCAGTACTTC. Amino acids: CASSYLGVLVAGVIETQYF.

The CDR3 DNA sequence: TGTGCCAGCCGCCTATCAGGAGCTAACACTGAAGCTTTCTTT. Its translation: CASRLSGANTEAFF. The V call is TRBV7-2, the J call TRBJ1-1, with D unresolved. CDR3 size: 14 residues. Per germline, CDR1 SGHTA and CDR2 FQGNSA. V was cut by 8 bases and J by 2 bases, with 15 bases left in between.

The genes are TRBV12-3 or TRBV12-4 and TRBJ2-1, with 8 bases lining up with TRBD1. V lost 6 bases and J lost 7; bases outside the gene matches: 20. This CDR3 contains 18 residues. Here the CDR3 reads CASSRARPGQDLRNEQFF. For the CDR3, the DNA is TGTGCCAGCAGCCGTGCTAGGCCGGGACAGGATCTGCGGAATGAGCAGTTCTTC.

V gene TRBV5-1 combines with J gene TRBJ2-7, with D perhaps assigned TRBD1 or TRBD2 (6 bases each). The V end lost 4 bases, the J end lost 7 bases, and 18 bases lay between the germline ends. Germline V gene data show CDR1 as SGHRS and CDR2 as YFSETQ. The CDR3 is made up of 14 amino acids. The CDR3 loop reads CASSRTGQGGEQYF. As DNA, the CDR3 is TGCGCCAGCAGCCGAACAGGGCAGGGAGGAGAGCAGTACTTC.

The chain joins TRBV29-1 to TRBJ1-2; 8 positions match TRBD1. The CDR3 covers 12 residues. After removal of 8 bases from V and 4 bases from J, the junction contained 6 bases not matched to a gene. Looked up from germline, CDR1 is SQVTM and CDR2 is ANQGSEA. The CDR3 region is CSIGQGIYGYTF. As DNA, the CDR3 is TGCAGCATCGGACAGGGTATCTATGGCTACACCTTC.

The table lists this clonotype with a few counts. V is TRBV20-1 and J is TRBJ1-2; 8 bases align to TRBD1. V shed 5 bases and J 5 bases; nucleotides not matched to a gene: 10. The V gene's germline CDR1 is DFQATT and CDR2 SNEGSKA (reference sequence). CDR3 size: 14 residues. Here the CDR3 reads CSAFPPTGGYGYTF. The CDR3 DNA is TGCAGTGCTTTCCCCCCCACAGGGGGTTATGGCTACACCTTC.

This clonotype has just a few counts. The chain couples TRBV7-2 to TRBJ1-5; the D gene is possibly TRBD1 (6 bases). Per the germline V gene, CDR1 is SGHTA and CDR2 is FQGNSA. The CDR3 totals 15 residues. With 5 bases removed from V and 4 bases from J, the gap between germline ends came to 15 bases. The DNA for the CDR3 is TGTGCCAGCAGCCGACTAGGCAGGGGAAATCAGCCCCAGCATTTT. Its protein product is CASSRLGRGNQPQHF.